This TCR beta chain was captured by sequencing in a study of blood T cell repertoires in COVID-19. Study context: Samples taken during acute and convalescent COVID-19 were collected in the United States, Italy and Spain.

TCRdb's copy holds only in-frame clones and misses some; the assay was immunoSEQ multiplex PCR. This table holds about 500,000 clones, 75% to 90% found once. This CDR3 has 14 amino acids. The germline gives CDR1 LGHNA, CDR2 YNFKEQ. V was trimmed by 4 bases and J by 1 base, leaving 11 bases between them. Sequencing was performed on peripheral blood. This chain connects TRBV4-2 to TRBJ2-7; D remains ambiguous. This TCR came from a man aged 18 to 30 with COVID-19, enrolled during active disease. The CDR3 sequence: CASSLRSESYEQYF. CDR3 bases: TGTGCCAGCAGCCTGCGGTCAGAATCCTACGAGCAGTACTTC.